This T cell receptor beta chain was obtained from a study of Graves' ophthalmopathy and Graves' hyperthyroidism. This clonotype was counted only a few times. As the template, RNA transcripts were used to amplify TCR beta CDR3 regions. HTBI primers were used in a first-round RT-PCR, which preceded a second-round multiplex PCR. Via MiXCR, TCRdb re-called the multiplex PCR reads, giving one row per CDR3 protein. The sample lists fewer than 600,000 distinct CDR3 sequences; about an eighth were seen once. The CDR3 has 17 amino acids. Per germline, CDR1 DFQATT and CDR2 SNEGSKA (reference sequence). With 7 bases removed from V and 3 bases from J, the gap between germline ends came to 25 bases.

V usage is TRBV20-1 and J usage is TRBJ1-3, with D hard to call. The clonotype originates from a woman in her thirties with Graves' ophthalmopathy. Sequenced material: blood. The DNA of the CDR3 is TGCAGTGAAGAGATAACGGAAAGGGCATCTTGTGGAAACACCATATATTTT. Translation gives CSEEITERASCGNTIYF.